Listed here are 23 T cell receptor beta chains from one sample, sequenced in a study of regulatory T cells in long-lasting Graves disease. Time point specified: newly diagnosed GD, antithyroid drugs for less than 3 months. There was RNA extracted from PBMCs, and the TCR library was made from it. The TCR beta library used iRepertoire HTBI primers with Arm-PCR amplification of CDR3. TCRdb fed the multiplex PCR reads into MiXCR, producing one record per CDR3 protein. This table has about 540,000 distinct CDR3 sequences, approximately 13% appearing once. The data were also submitted as part of a second study, on T cells in Graves' hyperthyroidism and ophthalmopathy.

The sequencing used peripheral blood mononuclear cells (PBMCs), collected at new diagnosis, from a patient treated with antithyroid drugs. The receptors shown here come from a man aged 25 to 40 with Graves disease.

In regard to this clonotype: Being one base from a much bigger clone, this may be a read error. The chain is built from TRBV11-3 and TRBJ2-1; 12 bases align to TRBD2. This CDR3 has 15 residues. Trimming took 2 bases from V and 12 from J; bases not matched to a gene: 8. The germline V gene has CDR1 SGHNT and CDR2 YENEEA. The CDR3 bases are TGTGCCAGCAGCTTACTAGCGGGAGGGGGTGGTGGGCAGTTCTTC. Translated: CASSLLAGGGGGQFF. The whole variable domain, remainder taken from reference TRBV11-3 and TRBJ2-1, is EAGVVQSPRYKIIEKKQPVAFWCNPISGHNTLYWYLQNLGQGPELLIRYENEEAVDDSQLPKDRFSAERLKGVDSTLKIQPAELGDSAVYLCASSLLAGGGGGQFFGPGTRLTVL.

The rearrangement uses TRBV6-2 or TRBV6-3 and TRBJ1-1; D not resolved. Trimming stripped 5 bases from V and 1 base from J, with 14 bases between. This CDR3 is built from 15 residues. Germline V gene lookup returns CDR1 MNHEY and CDR2 SVGEGT. CDR3 sequence reads: CASSERRATNTEAFF. CDR3 DNA: TGTGCCAGCAGTGAACGGAGGGCGACGAACACTGAAGCTTTCTTT.

This clonotype was counted only a few times. Its ends do not fully match the called genes, so a read error is possible. The rearrangement uses TRBV30 and TRBJ1-5, with D uncertain. Germline CDR1 GTSNPN, CDR2 SVGIG (reference sequence). The length of the CDR3 is 13 residues. The CDR3 region is CAWSVGGNPPQHF. The CDR3, as DNA: TGTGCCTGGAGTGTAGGAGGGAATCCGCCCCAGCATTTT.

This clonotype was seen many times. The chain combines TRBV3-1 with TRBJ2-7; weak D call: TRBD2 (6 bases). CDR3 length equals 16 residues. From germline, CDR1 is LGHDT and CDR2 YNNKEL (reference sequence). V gave up 1 base and J gave up 0 bases, with 13 bases separating them. DNA for the CDR3: TGTGCCAGCAGCCAAGGCGCGGGGATGAGCTCCTACGAGCAGTACTTC. Protein sequence: CASSQGAGMSSYEQYF.

This clonotype showed up many times. V gene TRBV7-9 combines with J gene TRBJ2-3; possibly TRBD1 for D (6 bases). The length of the CDR3 is 15 residues. The germline CDR1 and CDR2 sequences are SEHNR and FQNEAQ (reference sequence). V lost 5 bases, J lost 4 bases, and 16 bases lay in between. The DNA for the CDR3 is TGTGCCAGCAGCCCGGGACAACCCAGCCCAGATACGCAGTATTTT. It translates to CASSPGQPSPDTQYF.

The chain has TRBV24-1 and TRBJ2-5; D gene unclear. Trimming pared 0 bases from V and 0 bases from J, leaving 4 bases between. The CDR3 loop spans 14 amino acids. Germline lookup yields CDR1 KGHDR and CDR2 SFDVKD. Here the CDR3 DNA reads TGTGCCACCAGTGATTTGGCGGACCAAGAGACCCAGTACTTC. It specifies CATSDLADQETQYF.

The sample holds a few counts of this clonotype. The rearrangement uses TRBV9 and TRBJ2-2; tentative D call: TRBD1 (5 bases). Trimming took 3 bases from V and 1 from J, leaving 10 bases between them. CDR1 SGDLS and CDR2 YYNGEE come from the germline V gene. The CDR3 spans 15 residues. DNA of the CDR3: TGTGCCAGCAGCGGGGGCAGGAAGAACACCGGGGAGCTGTTTTTT. This codes for CASSGGRKNTGELFF.

This chain uses TRBV15 with TRBJ2-3; D remains ambiguous. Germline CDR1 LNHNV, CDR2 YYDKDF (reference sequence). The CDR3 runs to 13 residues. Trimming cost V 2 bases and J 2 bases, with 5 bases left between them. This chain's CDR3 is CATSRSPTDTQYF. The DNA for the CDR3 is TGTGCCACCAGCAGATCTCCCACAGATACGCAGTATTTT. Full variable domain (rest looked up from reference TRBV15 and TRBJ2-3): DAMVIQNPRYQVTQFGKPVTLSCSQTLNHNVMYWYQQKSSQAPKLLFHYYDKDFNNEADTPDNFQSRRPNTSFCFLDIRSPGLGDTAMYLCATSRSPTDTQYFGPGTRLTVL.

This clonotype was picked up a small number of times. No DNA is shown, since the ends of the CDR3 on it are uncertain; the CDR3 is the one TCRdb lists. The rearrangement uses TRBV6-1 and TRBJ2-5. The CDR3 is made up of 14 amino acids, end residues included. The germline gives CDR1 MNHNS, CDR2 SASEGT. CDR3 loop: CASSTSTSQETQYF.

This clonotype came up once. The DNA of the CDR3 is TGTGCCAGCAGCCCGGGGGGACTGCGGGAGGGCTACAATGAGCAGTTCTTC. This sequence encodes CASSPGGLREGYNEQFF. The chain is built from TRBV11-2 and TRBJ2-1; TRBD2 aligns across 9 bases. CDR1 and CDR2 from the germline V gene are SGHAT and FQNNGV. The CDR3 consists of 17 residues. Trimming at V came to 5 bases and at J to 3 bases, leaving 11 bases not matched to a gene.

J is TRBJ2-7 and V is TRBV25-1; 11 bases line up with TRBD2. The germline CDR1 and CDR2 sequences are MGHDK and SYGVNS. The CDR3 is 14 amino acids. Germline trimming cut 1 base from V and 9 bases from J; bases unmatched to any gene: 5. In nucleotides, the CDR3 is TGTGCCAGCAGTGAATCACTAGCGGGAGCAGGGCAGTACTTC. It specifies CASSESLAGAGQYF.

In its sample, this clonotype was seen many times. This sequence joins TRBV2 and TRBJ2-1; a weak D match, TRBD2 (6 bases). The CDR3 consists of 11 residues. Per germline, CDR1 SNHLY and CDR2 FYNNEI. Trimming left V 7 bases short and J 5 bases short, with 6 bases between. The chain's CDR3 is CASTSDNEQFF. In DNA, the CDR3 is TGTGCCAGCACTAGCGACAATGAGCAGTTCTTC.

This clonotype was observed many times. The rearrangement joins TRBV15 to TRBJ2-7; D possibly uses TRBD1 or TRBD2 (6 bases each). The CDR3 loop spans 14 amino acids. The V gene lost 5 bases and the J gene lost 0 bases, with 11 bases spanning the gap. In germline, CDR1 is LNHNV, CDR2 YYDKDF (reference sequence). The CDR3 protein is CATSGGGSSYEQYF. Here the CDR3 DNA reads TGTGCCACCAGCGGAGGGGGGAGCTCCTACGAGCAGTACTTC.

The chain links TRBV11-2 to TRBJ2-1, with 11 nucleotides matching TRBD2. Losses at the gene ends were 2 bases for V and 4 bases for J; bases not matched to a gene: 16. CDR3 length: 20 amino acids. CDR1 and CDR2 from the germline V gene are SGHAT and FQNNGV. CDR3 residues: CASSLNGGQGGLAGYNEQFF. In DNA, the CDR3 is TGTGCCAGCAGCTTAAATGGGGGACAGGGAGGACTAGCGGGTTACAATGAGCAGTTCTTC.

At least ten counts were recorded for this clonotype. The V gene is TRBV10-2, the J gene TRBJ1-1, with D possibly being TRBD1 (6 bases). V lost 3 bases to trimming and J lost 8 bases, with 16 bases between them. The CDR3 contains 14 residues. Germline V lookup: CDR1 WSHSY, CDR2 SAAADI. CDR3 loop: CASSDRGGLTEAFF. DNA for the CDR3: TGCGCCAGCAGTGACCGGGGGGGGCTAACCGAAGCTTTCTTT.

In this sample, this clonotype turned up many times. This chain uses TRBV12-3 or TRBV12-4 with TRBJ1-1; unclear D gene. V was shortened by 3 bases and J by 0 bases, with 8 bases between the two germline ends. The CDR3 sequence is 14 residues long. The CDR3 is CASSLYRMNTEAFF. DNA for the CDR3: TGTGCCAGCAGTTTGTATCGAATGAACACTGAAGCTTTCTTT.

In its sample, this clonotype was seen many times. The CDR3 loop reads CASSLRPDGPPGTEAFF. CDR3 nucleotides: TGTGCCAGCAGTTTAAGACCCGATGGCCCCCCAGGCACTGAAGCTTTCTTT. This chain joins TRBV27 and TRBJ1-1; D uncertain. The CDR3 is made up of 17 amino acids. CDR1 MNHEY and CDR2 SMNVEV come from the germline V gene (reference sequence). Trimming left V 2 bases short and J 4 bases short, with 20 bases between.

J is TRBJ2-1 and V is TRBV24-1; D perhaps matches TRBD2 (6 bases). Between the trimmed V and J ends, which lost 3 bases and 6 bases, there was a span of 11 bases. The CDR3 covers 14 residues. Looked up from germline, CDR1 is KGHDR and CDR2 is SFDVKD. The CDR3 region is CATSDPGDSNEQFF. The DNA of the CDR3 is TGTGCCACCAGTGATCCCGGGGACTCCAATGAGCAGTTCTTC.

In this sample, this clonotype turned up many times. V and J are TRBV3-1 and TRBJ1-1, with TRBD1 matching over 7 bases. Germline V gives CDR1 LGHDT, CDR2 YNNKEL (reference sequence). The junction had 3 bases not matched to a gene; V was cut back by 4 bases and J by 4 bases. The CDR3 runs to 13 residues. The CDR3 DNA reads TGTGCCAGCAGCCGACAGGGCCCCACTGAAGCTTTCTTT. It encodes CASSRQGPTEAFF.

This clonotype was recorded at least ten times. This rearrangement joins TRBV12-3 or TRBV12-4 to TRBJ2-5; 10 bases fit TRBD1. V was pared by 5 bases and J by 3 bases, with 9 bases of the junction left unmatched. The CDR3 sequence is 16 residues long. CDR3 DNA sequence: TGTGCCAGCAGTACGACCGGGACAGGGGCGGAAGAGACCCAGTACTTC. This codes for CASSTTGTGAEETQYF.

Many counts were recorded for this clonotype. The gene calls are TRBV2 and TRBJ2-5; 13 positions agree with TRBD2. The CDR3 is 16 residues long. CDR1 is SNHLY and CDR2 is FYNNEI in the germline V gene. V shed 5 bases, J shed 1 base, and the junction held 4 bases outside the gene matches. The CDR3 sequence: CASSLTSGGTQETQYF. The CDR3 nucleotides read TGTGCCAGCAGTCTGACTAGCGGGGGGACCCAAGAGACCCAGTACTTC.

This clonotype was counted many times. The chain has TRBV11-2 and TRBJ1-1; perhaps TRBD1 as D (6 bases). CDR1 is SGHAT and CDR2 is FQNNGV in the germline V gene. CDR3 length: 17 amino acids. The V end lost 2 bases, the J end lost 2 bases, and 18 bases lay between the germline ends. The CDR3 region has the DNA TGTGCCAGCAGCTTACTCACTGATGGGACAACCAACACTGAAGCTTTCTTT. It encodes CASSLLTDGTTNTEAFF.

This chain links TRBV15 with TRBJ2-7; tentative D call: TRBD2 (5 bases). Trimming left V 2 bases short and J 3 bases short, with 14 bases between. The CDR3 has 15 residues. Germline lookup yields CDR1 LNHNV and CDR2 YYDKDF (reference sequence). The CDR3 nucleotides are TGTGCCACCAGCAGATCTCCTGACGAGGGCTACGAGCAGTACTTC. It codes for CATSRSPDEGYEQYF.